These 19 T cell receptor beta chains were all obtained from the same sample, sequenced in a study of identical twins. TCRdb independently ran MiXCR on the 5' RACE reads; one entry per CDR3 protein. The data show some 300,000 distinct CDR3 sequences, more than 9% seen once. These data also featured in a second study, about yellow fever vaccine responses in identical twins.

Sample: CD8+ T cells sorted from blood. The source is a woman aged 18-29 years in good health.

The J gene is TRBJ2-1, the V gene TRBV6-5; D is unresolved. Germline V gene lookup returns CDR1 MNHEY and CDR2 SVGAGI. V was cut by 0 bases and J by 10 bases, with 7 bases left in between. This CDR3 contains 12 residues. This CDR3 is CASSYSRQEQFF. As DNA, the CDR3 is TGTGCCAGCAGTTACTCCAGACAAGAGCAGTTCTTC.

This chain uses TRBV29-1 with TRBJ2-3; 9 nucleotides line up with TRBD2. The ends lost 4 bases at V and 4 bases at J; junction bases unmatched: 12. Per germline, CDR1 SQVTM and CDR2 ANQGSEA. This CDR3 is built from 16 residues. The CDR3 region has the DNA TGCAGCGTTGCCGGGACTAGCTCAGAAGGGTCAGATACGCAGTATTTT. Amino acids: CSVAGTSSEGSDTQYF.

This clonotype has ten or more counts. The chain links TRBV27 to TRBJ2-7, with a weak D call TRBD2 (7 bases). Per germline, CDR1 MNHEY and CDR2 SMNVEV (reference sequence). The CDR3 runs 15 residues. Trimming shortened V by 0 bases and J by 3 bases, and 12 bases separated the two germline ends. The CDR3 protein is CASSLSRGGSYEQYF. CDR3 in DNA: TGTGCCAGCAGTTTATCAAGGGGGGGTAGCTACGAGCAGTACTTC.

This clonotype was recorded at least ten times. The V and J genes are TRBV4-1 and TRBJ1-4, with D perhaps matching TRBD1 (5 bases). Between the trimmed V and J ends, which lost 0 bases and 6 bases, there was a span of 17 bases. The CDR3 totals 17 residues. Germline-derived CDR1 and CDR2 are MGHRA and YSYEKL. This chain's CDR3 is CASSQDVRQGEDEKLFF. CDR3 coding DNA: TGCGCCAGCAGCCAAGATGTTCGGCAGGGAGAGGATGAAAAACTGTTTTTT.

This clonotype was seen ten or more times. CDR3 bases: TGTGCCAGCAGCCCCCTGGTGGGGGCTGGTCAGCCCCAGCATTTT. Amino acids: CASSPLVGAGQPQHF. This chain connects TRBV12-3 or TRBV12-4 to TRBJ1-5, with D perhaps matching TRBD1 (6 bases). V lost 6 bases to trimming and J lost 6 bases, with 18 bases between them. The CDR3 extends over 15 amino acids.

The rearrangement joins TRBV4-1 to TRBJ1-4; TRBD1 is a possible D gene (6 bases). CDR3 length: 18 residues. Trimming removed 2 bases from V and 5 bases from J, with 21 bases in between. Germline CDR1 MGHRA, CDR2 YSYEKL. The CDR3 sequence: CASSQRGGAGVLNEKLFF. The CDR3, as DNA: TGCGCCAGCAGCCAAAGAGGTGGAGCAGGGGTCCTAAATGAAAAACTGTTTTTT.

The genes are TRBV6-5 and TRBJ1-2; D gene unclear. Trimming stripped 0 bases from V and 2 bases from J, with 19 bases between. Germline V gives CDR1 MNHEY, CDR2 SVGAGI. The CDR3 is 18 residues long. The chain's CDR3 is CASSYSWPATMTNYGYTF. CDR3 DNA sequence: TGTGCCAGCAGTTACTCGTGGCCCGCGACAATGACGAACTATGGCTACACCTTC.

This clonotype has a handful of counts. J is TRBJ2-1 and V is TRBV15, with unresolved D. The length of the CDR3 is 14 residues. V lost 6 bases and J 7 bases, leaving 16 bases between the germline ends. The V gene's germline CDR1 is LNHNV and CDR2 YYDKDF (reference sequence). Written as DNA, the CDR3 is TGTGCCACCAGTTTAAAGGCGACGGCTAATGAGCAGTTCTTC. It codes for CATSLKATANEQFF.

The J gene is TRBJ2-1, the V gene TRBV7-9; 7 bases map to TRBD2. The CDR3 runs 17 residues. Trimming cost V 6 bases and J 6 bases; bases outside gene matches: 17. Per the germline V gene, CDR1 is SEHNR and CDR2 is FQNEAQ (reference sequence). CDR3 in DNA: TGTGCCAGCAGTGAAAGACTAGCCCAAAAGCTTTCCAATGAGCAGTTCTTC. It specifies CASSERLAQKLSNEQFF.

This clonotype came up a few times. The chain is built from TRBV13 and TRBJ2-3, with 11 bases fitting TRBD1. Trimming cost V 5 bases and J 5 bases; bases outside gene matches: 6. From germline, CDR1 is PRHDT and CDR2 FYEKMQ (reference sequence). CDR3 length: 15 amino acids. The CDR3 reads CASSSWTGGLDTQYF. The CDR3 coding sequence is TGTGCCAGCAGCAGTTGGACAGGGGGCTTAGATACGCAGTATTTT.

This clonotype was seen at least ten times. The gene calls are TRBV25-1 and TRBJ2-1; D is uncertain. There are 19 residues in the CDR3. Trimming cost V 1 base and J 2 bases, with 21 bases left between them. CDR1 is MGHDK and CDR2 is SYGVNS in the germline V gene. For the CDR3, the DNA is TGTGCCAGCAGTGAATTTGAACGTGTAGGAATCCTACCCTACAATGAGCAGTTCTTC. It is translated as CASSEFERVGILPYNEQFF. Full variable domain (remainder filled in from reference TRBV25-1 and TRBJ2-1): EADIYQTPRYLVIGTGKKITLECSQTMGHDKMYWYQQDPGMELHLIHYSYGVNSTEKGDLSSESTVSRIRTEHFPLTLESARPSHTSQYLCASSEFERVGILPYNEQFFGPGTRLTVL.

This clonotype was found a few times. J is TRBJ2-3 and V is TRBV7-2; 10 nucleotides line up with TRBD2. There are 18 residues in the CDR3. With V trimmed by 1 base and J by 5 bases, 12 bases remained unmatched. Germline CDR1 SGHTA, CDR2 FQGNSA. The DNA for the CDR3 is TGTGCCAGCAGCTTAGTGCCCAGCGGGGGGGGATTCCAAGATACGCAGTATTTT. It specifies CASSLVPSGGGFQDTQYF.

This clonotype was observed a handful of times. The chain carries TRBV25-1 and TRBJ1-1; D is perhaps TRBD1 (6 bases). This CDR3 spans 16 amino acids. Germline V gene sequence: CDR1 MGHDK, CDR2 SYGVNS. The V and J ends lost 2 bases and 10 bases respectively, with 23 bases between them. The CDR3 bases are TGTGCCAGCAGTGAACCCGGGACATCGGTTCGGAACTTAGCTTTCTTT. Protein sequence: CASSEPGTSVRNLAFF.

This chain links TRBV6-1 with TRBJ2-1; D gene ambiguous. From germline, CDR1 is MNHNS and CDR2 SASEGT. The germline V and J ends were trimmed by 5 bases and 11 bases, with 10 bases remaining between them. This CDR3 spans 11 amino acids. Here the CDR3 reads CASSSTIKQFF. CDR3 DNA sequence: TGTGCCAGCAGTTCAACGATTAAGCAGTTCTTC.

There are many counts of this clonotype. The chain joins TRBV20-1 to TRBJ1-6; TRBD1 might be the D (5 bases). This CDR3 spans 14 amino acids. Germline assignment: CDR1 DFQATT and CDR2 SNEGSKA (reference sequence). Deletions cut 1 base from V and 7 bases from J, with 11 bases between. This chain's CDR3 is CSARVGTENSPLHF. The CDR3 DNA is TGCAGTGCTAGAGTTGGGACTGAAAATTCACCCCTCCACTTT.

This clonotype was detected ten times or more. The chain is built from TRBV20-1 and TRBJ1-1, with D possibly matching TRBD1 (6 bases). Germline values: CDR1 DFQATT, CDR2 SNEGSKA (reference sequence). CDR3 length: 13 amino acids. The germline V and J ends were trimmed by 3 bases and 5 bases, with 13 bases remaining between them. The CDR3 DNA follows: TGCAGTGCTAGGGGGGGGCTTGAGACTGAAGCTTTCTTT. It codes for CSARGGLETEAFF.

This clonotype occurred many times. The V and J genes are TRBV20-1 and TRBJ2-1; TRBD2 agrees at 9 bases. Germline V lookup: CDR1 DFQATT, CDR2 SNEGSKA (reference sequence). The CDR3 loop spans 15 amino acids. V lost 0 bases and J lost 3; bases outside the gene matches: 3. In DNA form, the CDR3 reads TGCAGTGCTAGAGATTTAGCGGGGGACTACAATGAGCAGTTCTTC. Protein: CSARDLAGDYNEQFF.

This clonotype was found a few times. The chain carries TRBV18 and TRBJ2-1; 8 bases match TRBD1. CDR1 and CDR2 (germline): KGHSH, LQKENI. J gave up 6 bases and V 3 bases, and 4 bases lay outside the gene matches. CDR3 length: 14 amino acids. The CDR3, as DNA: TGTGCCAGCTCACCCGGACAGGGTCTCAATGAGCAGTTCTTC. Encoded protein: CASSPGQGLNEQFF. The entire variable domain, with the rest obtained from reference TRBV18 and TRBJ2-1, is as follows: NAGVMQNPRHLVRRRGQEARLRCSPMKGHSHVYWYRQLPEEGLKFMVYLQKENIIDESGMPKERFSAEFPKEGPSILRIQQVVRGDSAAYFCASSPGQGLNEQFFGPGTRLTVL.

This clonotype occurred a few times. The chain couples TRBV27 to TRBJ2-7; 8 bases match TRBD2. Germline V CDR1 and CDR2: MNHEY, SMNVEV (reference sequence). This CDR3 has 16 amino acids. V trimming: 4 bases; J trimming: 5 bases; junction bases outside the gene matches: 13. The CDR3, as DNA: TGTGCCAGCAGTTCACAAAGACTAGCGTATTCTGACGAGCAGTACTTC. Its protein product is CASSSQRLAYSDEQYF.